The rows below give T cell receptor beta chains drawn from one sample of a study of blood T cells in healthy people across ages. In TCRdb, the 5' RACE reads were re-called with MiXCR into one record per CDR3 protein. This table holds around 600,000 distinct CDR3 sequences, 40% to 50% found once. The specimen was blood. The receptors derive from an older man in good health. CDR3s include the opening cysteine and the closing phenylalanine or tryptophan. A D gene is named only where the DNA matches it firmly. Rows give clone size only sometimes, using once, few, many, or a class for an expanded clone.

v_gene: TRBV4-1; d_gene: -; j_gene: TRBJ2-1; abundance: -; CDR3aa: CASSQEGLKHNEQFF; CDR3nt: TGCGCCAGCAGCCAAGAGGGCTTAAAGCACAATGAGCAGTTCTTC
v_gene: TRBV12-3/TRBV12-4; d_gene: -; j_gene: TRBJ1-4; abundance: -; CDR3aa: CASSFYRPGGKLFF; CDR3nt: TGTGCCAGCAGTTTCTACCGTCCAGGAGGAAAACTGTTTTTT
v_gene: TRBV7-9; d_gene: TRBD1; j_gene: TRBJ2-1; abundance: -; CDR3aa: CASSSQGPQFF; CDR3nt: TGTGCCAGCAGCTCACAGGGGCCACAGTTCTTC
v_gene: TRBV6-5; d_gene: TRBD2; j_gene: TRBJ2-1; abundance: many; CDR3aa: CASSIGTSGKQFF; CDR3nt: TGTGCCAGCAGTATCGGGACTAGCGGGAAGCAGTTCTTC
v_gene: TRBV27; d_gene: -; j_gene: TRBJ2-7; abundance: -; CDR3aa: CASSYRLTDEYEQYF; CDR3nt: TGTGCCAGCAGTTACCGATTGACCGACGAATACGAGCAGTACTTC
v_gene: TRBV3-1; d_gene: -; j_gene: TRBJ2-7; abundance: few; CDR3aa: CASSQLIQDSEQYF; CDR3nt: TGTGCCAGCAGCCAGTTGATCCAGGACAGCGAGCAGTACTTC
v_gene: TRBV19; d_gene: -; j_gene: TRBJ2-6; abundance: -; CDR3aa: CASSIPGSGANVLTF; CDR3nt: TGTGCCAGTAGTATCCCCGGTTCTGGGGCCAACGTCCTGACTTTC
v_gene: TRBV15; d_gene: -; j_gene: TRBJ2-3; abundance: -; CDR3aa: CAASREPGLHTDTQYF; CDR3nt: TGTGCCGCCAGCAGAGAACCTGGGTTGCACACAGATACGCAGTATTTT
v_gene: TRBV20-1; d_gene: -; j_gene: TRBJ2-6; abundance: -; CDR3aa: CSAFRGANVLTF; CDR3nt: TGCAGTGCCTTCAGAGGGGCCAACGTCCTGACTTTC
v_gene: TRBV6-1; d_gene: -; j_gene: TRBJ2-7; abundance: -; CDR3aa: CATSLYEQYF; CDR3nt: TGTGCCACCTCCCTCTACGAGCAGTACTTC
v_gene: TRBV29-1; d_gene: -; j_gene: TRBJ2-5; abundance: few; CDR3aa: CSATGWDQETQYF; CDR3nt: TGCAGCGCTACAGGGTGGGACCAAGAGACCCAGTACTTC
v_gene: TRBV4-3; d_gene: -; j_gene: TRBJ1-3; abundance: -; CDR3aa: CASSRSVQSGNTIYF; CDR3nt: TGCGCCAGCAGCCGATCCGTCCAATCTGGAAACACCATATATTTT
v_gene: TRBV6-5; d_gene: TRBD2; j_gene: TRBJ2-7; abundance: many; CDR3aa: CASSYSFAGGVAEQYF; CDR3nt: TGTGCCAGCAGTTACTCTTTTGCGGGAGGAGTTGCCGAGCAGTACTTC
v_gene: TRBV7-9; d_gene: -; j_gene: TRBJ1-5; abundance: -; CDR3aa: CASSPGVSQPQHF; CDR3nt: TGTGCCAGCAGCCCAGGGGTGTCTCAGCCCCAGCATTTT
v_gene: TRBV29-1; d_gene: -; j_gene: TRBJ1-2; abundance: -; CDR3aa: CSGERDYGYTF; CDR3nt: TGCAGCGGTGAACGGGATTATGGCTACACCTTC
v_gene: TRBV7-9; d_gene: -; j_gene: TRBJ1-2; abundance: few; CDR3aa: CASAGGFTNYGYTF; CDR3nt: TGTGCCAGCGCTGGGGGATTCACTAACTATGGCTACACCTTC
v_gene: TRBV11-2; d_gene: -; j_gene: TRBJ2-7; abundance: few; CDR3aa: CASSAHRVGRVYEQYF; CDR3nt: TGTGCCAGCAGCGCCCACAGGGTAGGCAGGGTCTACGAGCAGTACTTC
v_gene: TRBV7-2; d_gene: -; j_gene: TRBJ2-5; abundance: -; CDR3aa: CASSLEWDLETQYF; CDR3nt: TGTGCCAGCAGCTTAGAGTGGGACCTAGAGACCCAGTACTTC
v_gene: TRBV20-1; d_gene: -; j_gene: TRBJ2-3; abundance: few; CDR3aa: CSARPISTDTQYF; CDR3nt: TGCAGTGCTAGACCGATTAGCACAGATACGCAGTATTTT
v_gene: TRBV15; d_gene: -; j_gene: TRBJ2-3; abundance: once; CDR3aa: CATSRSQGDTQYF; CDR3nt: TGTGCCACCAGCAGATCCCAGGGGGATACGCAGTATTTT